This T cell receptor (beta chain) comes out of a study of identical twins (dated by TCRdb to about 2016). Looking at the study overall: To test whether fetal clonotypes persist, this study deep-sequenced TCR alpha and beta repertoires from monozygotic twins, from unrelated adults of various ages, and from cord blood. To rule out contamination, replicate twin experiments were performed at different times with different library preparation protocols.

Libraries were constructed by 5' RACE. TCRdb names Illumina HiSeq 2000 as the instrument used. Template switching introduced a universal primer binding site; the final cDNA contained a unique molecular identifier, enabling accurate counting of TCR cDNA molecules. Specific primers in the conserved constant-segment region were used to synthesize first-strand cDNA for TCR alpha and beta chains. To control for contamination, every cDNA library was double barcoded, receiving both a SMART-Mk sample barcode and Illumina barcodes. Two successive PCR steps introduced TruSeq adapter sequences along with Illumina sample barcodes. The Illumina HiSeq platform was used with custom primers to sequence TCR alpha and beta cDNA libraries. On the study's bioinformatics: MiGEC processed the raw reads to extract unique molecular identifiers, while MiXCR was used to determine the CDR3 positions. Recombination models were inferred per individual with the repgenHMM and IGoR tools using an EM algorithm. The analysis of shared clonotypes was done with the tcR package in R, with sharing normalized by the product of cloneset sizes. Out-of-frame nonproductive sequences were analyzed to study raw recombination free of thymic and clonal selection effects. TCRdb took the public reads, trimmed them with fastp at Q25, ran MiXCR for clone calling and kept in-frame beta chains. Entries that share a CDR3 protein sequence are merged under the most common genes and DNA. The V and J calls, along with clone size, are taken from TCRdb and not from the paper's own processing. This sample gives about 810,000 distinct CDR3 sequences in total; about 12% of them show up just once. The ten largest clones add up to 1.5% to 2% of the sample.

Only healthy Caucasian donors were included. Three pairs of female monozygotic twins, all aged about 18 to 29 years, made up the twin cohort. The RNA used for TCR libraries was isolated from peripheral blood mononuclear cells. Beyond this particular receptor, the publication reports: Recombination models systematically underestimated out-of-frame TCR alpha sharing in monozygotic twins but agreed with sharing between unrelated individuals. Abundant cord blood beta clonotypes had fewer insertions, young adult naive repertoires showed a similar but weaker trend, and memory repertoires showed no such trend. Conclusions relied on cross-sectional statistical analysis, since the same donors could not be followed over many years. Compared with coincidental sharing between unrelated individuals, out-of-frame TCR alpha sequences shared between twins had an excess of sequences with low generation probability. Zero-insertion analyses could be partly confounded by invariant T cells such as MAIT and iNKT, though diverse VJ usage argued against such confounding for most clonotypes. A weaker excess of twin sharing was found in beta out-of-frame sequences because the signal-to-noise ratio was lowered by fewer shared sequences.

There are a few counts of this clonotype. Its antigen target is currently unknown. Base qualities were left out, and no much larger clone turns up one base away. These data were also filed under a second study, of yellow fever vaccine responses in identical twins. The second study's paper adds: According to the authors, in identical twins the way T cells responded to vaccination appeared partly convergent and partly personalized. Focusing on identical twins, the study followed the T cell clones that responded to the vaccine, and did so with precision.

The clonotype comes from a young woman in good health. Sequencing input: PBMCs.

Here the CDR3 is given as CASSQEIGTNQPQHF. DNA sequence: TGTGCCAGCAGCCAAGAGATCGGGACTAATCAGCCCCAGCATTTT. The V gene is TRBV3-1 and the J gene is TRBJ1-5; perhaps TRBD1 is the D gene, with 5 bases matching. Spanning cysteine to phenylalanine, the CDR3 consists of 15 amino acids. The retained sequence is limited to the CDR3, 45 bases, with the frame set at the first base. V sheds 0 bases and J sheds 4 bases, leaving 10 bases between their ends. The germline V gene (reference sequence) yields LGHDT for CDR1 and YNNKEL for CDR2.